These 8 T cell receptor beta chains came from one sample sequenced in a study of blood T cell repertoires in COVID-19. Assay: immunoSEQ multiplex PCR; the TCRdb copy retains only in-frame clones and omits some. The repertoire holds about 290,000 clones, 80% to 90% seen once, with 4.6% in the top ten. The sample taken for sequencing was peripheral blood. Receptors originate from a man aged 35-49 years with acute or convalescent COVID-19.

The chain joins TRBV3-1 (or the pseudogene TRBV3-2) to TRBJ1-4; 8 nucleotides align to TRBD1. Per the germline V gene, CDR1 is LGHDT and CDR2 is YNNKEL (reference sequence). J lost 8 bases, V lost 5 bases, and 7 bases had no gene match. This CDR3 has 14 residues. The CDR3 DNA reads as TGTGCCAGCAGCTTGACAGGGGAAGGCGAAAAACTGTTTTTT. Its protein product is CASSLTGEGEKLFF.

This clone was counted once. The V call is TRBV7-2, the J call TRBJ1-2; a weak D match, TRBD1 (6 bases). The V end was cut by 5 bases, the J end by 4 bases, with 14 bases between. There are 14 residues in the CDR3. Germline V gene lookup returns CDR1 SGHTA and CDR2 FQGNSA. Here the CDR3 reads CASSADRYSYGYTF. CDR3 bases: TGTGCCAGCAGCGCAGACAGGTATTCCTATGGCTACACCTTC.

This chain uses TRBV5-1 with TRBJ2-3, with D possibly TRBD2 on 5 matching bases. Germline lookup yields CDR1 SGHRS and CDR2 YFSETQ. This CDR3 has 14 amino acids. V lost 3 bases to trimming and J lost 2 bases, with 10 bases between them. The CDR3 nucleotides are TGCGCCAGCAGCTCCGGGGAGTCCACAGATACGCAGTATTTT. It encodes CASSSGESTDTQYF.

This clone was counted a single time. V and J are TRBV6-6 and TRBJ1-5; D is possibly TRBD1 (6 bases). The ends were cut back, 5 bases at V and 0 bases at J, with 11 bases in the middle. CDR1 is MNHNY and CDR2 is SVGAGI in the germline V gene (reference sequence). The CDR3 spans 15 residues. In nucleotides, the CDR3 is TGTGCCAGCAGTCGGACAGCCGATAGCAATCAGCCCCAGCATTTT. Residues: CASSRTADSNQPQHF.

This sequence joins TRBV19 and TRBJ1-2; 8 bases are shared with TRBD1. J gave up 3 bases and V 5 bases, and 5 bases lay outside the gene matches. The V gene's germline CDR1 is LNHDA and CDR2 SQIVND (reference sequence). This CDR3 region has 14 residues. The CDR3 spells CASSLDRADYGYTF. As DNA, the CDR3 is TGTGCCAGTAGTCTGGACAGGGCTGACTATGGCTACACCTTC.

This chain uses TRBV3-1 (or the pseudogene TRBV3-2) with TRBJ1-4; 9 bases agree with TRBD1. Losses at the gene ends were 1 base for V and 7 bases for J; bases not matched to a gene: 4. CDR1 and CDR2 from the germline V gene are LGHDT and YNNKEL (reference sequence). This CDR3 comprises 15 residues. Written as DNA, the CDR3 is TGTGCCAGCAGCCAAGGGGGACAGGGTGGTGAAAAACTGTTTTTT. It codes for CASSQGGQGGEKLFF.

V gene TRBV9 combines with J gene TRBJ1-1, with no clear D. This CDR3 has 11 residues. CDR1 SGDLS and CDR2 YYNGEE come from the germline V gene. V was cut by 4 bases and J by 5 bases, with 6 bases left in between. The CDR3 region has the DNA TGTGCCAGCAGCCCCCGTACTGAAGCTTTCTTT. Translated: CASSPRTEAFF.

The sample holds one count of this clone. The rearrangement links TRBV9 to TRBJ1-6; possible D gene TRBD1, 5 bases. The CDR3 has 17 amino acids. The V gene lost 2 bases and the J gene lost 5 bases, with 17 bases spanning the gap. Germline V gene data show CDR1 as SGDLS and CDR2 as YYNGEE. The CDR3 loop is CASSVWEDTKDNSPLHF. The CDR3 DNA sequence: TGTGCCAGCAGCGTTTGGGAGGACACTAAGGATAATTCACCCCTCCACTTT.